This TCR beta chain was documented in a study of blood T cells in healthy people across ages. Points from the study as a whole: Whereas aged donors had fewer naive CD4+ cells, long-lived donors had more of them and higher diversity.

The CDR3 spans 12 residues. CDR1 is DFQATT and CDR2 is SNEGSKA in the germline V gene (reference sequence). V was trimmed by 0 bases and J by 9 bases, leaving 9 bases between them. This clonotype has only a few counts. The antigen remains undetermined. A second 7 to 11 cycle PCR used barcoded and J-beta primers. Any given sample supplied a minimum of 3 million CDR3-containing paired-end reads. Using its own MiXCR run on the 5' RACE reads, TCRdb lists one record per CDR3 protein. Among some 1.5 million distinct CDR3 sequences listed, 28% were seen once. The chain employs TRBV20-1 and TRBJ2-1, with D possibly TRBD2 on 6 matching bases. The sample comprised blood. The source of this sequence is a woman in her twenties or thirties in good health. The CDR3 sequence: CSAREGLGEQFF. The DNA of the CDR3 is TGCAGTGCTAGAGAGGGACTTGGTGAGCAGTTCTTC.